The following is a T cell receptor (beta chain) sequence with its context. As yet, its antigen is unknown. The germline V gene encodes CDR1 MDHEN and CDR2 SYDVKM. V lost 6 bases and J lost 6; bases outside the gene matches: 9. The CDR3 runs to 15 residues. CD45RO-negative, CCR7-selected cells formed the naive CD8 fraction, which excluded terminally differentiated effector memory CD45RA+ cells. There were only Caucasian adults among the donors, and all lived in Nashville, Tennessee. These data belong to a study of shared clonotypes between healthy human individuals. For the study at large: Three plates each covered CD4 naive and memory; CD8 naive two, CD8 memory one.

General study points: Having only a few donors restricted how much genetic and exposure-history diversity was captured.

In the authors' workflow: ImmunoSEQ gave junction-only sequences without quality scores, so filtering differed. Clones were sequenced by immunoSEQ multiplex PCR, and TCRdb holds only the in-frame ones, with some missing. That table furnishes V, J and clone size, whereas the DNA furnished D and trimming. Altogether more than 2 million clones are present, 85% to 95% being singletons, with the ten largest covering under 2%. This rearrangement joins TRBV28 to TRBJ2-2; TRBD2 matches 8 bases. The sample consisted of naive CD8+ T cells from PBMCs. This clonotype originated in a man aged 18 to 35 in good health. Some clones in this sample may be carry-over from other donors' samples. Written as DNA, the CDR3 is TGTGCCAGCAGGCAGGGGACTAGGGAATCCGGGGAGCTGTTTTTT. This translates into CASRQGTRESGELFF.